The 5 T cell receptor beta chains below all came from one sample that was sequenced in a study of blood T cell repertoires in COVID-19. Repertoires were generated with immunoSEQ multiplex PCR, while TCRdb's copy carries only in-frame clones and drops some. The data contain 70,000 to 95,000 clones, roughly 91% of them singletons. Sequenced: peripheral blood. The source of these receptors is a woman older than 75 with active COVID-19.

This clone was counted once. The rearrangement uses TRBV28 and TRBJ1-1; D perhaps matches TRBD1 (5 bases). This CDR3 has 16 residues. Germline CDR1 reads MDHEN; CDR2 reads SYDVKM. Trimming took 9 bases from V and 4 from J, leaving 24 bases between them. The CDR3 DNA reads TGTGCCAGTCCTAGGGGTCAGGGAGGGTTCTGCACTGAAGCTTTCTTT. The encoded protein is CASPRGQGGFCTEAFF.

CDR3 sequence reads: CASSNLADTGELFF. The CDR3 DNA follows: TGTGCCAGCAGTAATCTAGCGGACACCGGGGAGCTGTTTTTT. The J gene is TRBJ2-2, the V gene TRBV6-5, with 7 bases identical to TRBD2. The CDR3 extends over 14 amino acids. The germline V gene has CDR1 MNHEY and CDR2 SVGAGI. V was pared by 5 bases and J by 3 bases, with 3 bases of the junction left unmatched.

This chain joins TRBV6-2 or TRBV6-3 and TRBJ2-3; tentatively, D is TRBD2 (6 bases). The CDR3 contains 15 residues. Germline V gives CDR1 MNHEY, CDR2 SVGEGT. V was cut by 5 bases and J by 3 bases, with 15 bases left in between. The CDR3 loop is CASSRGDRRTDTQYF. CDR3 in DNA: TGTGCCAGCAGTCGCGGGGACCGCCGAACAGATACGCAGTATTTT.

V and J are TRBV19 and TRBJ2-1; D call uncertain. Between the trimmed V and J ends, which lost 3 bases and 8 bases, there was a span of 14 bases. Germline CDR1 and CDR2: LNHDA and SQIVND (reference sequence). The CDR3 has 14 amino acids. This CDR3 reads CASSILVTADEQFF. DNA of the CDR3: TGTGCCAGTAGTATCTTAGTAACGGCGGATGAGCAGTTCTTC.

The genes are TRBV7-2 and TRBJ1-4; perhaps TRBD1 as D (6 bases). V lost 2 bases to trimming and J lost 0 bases, with 16 bases between them. Per the germline V gene, CDR1 is SGHTA and CDR2 is FQGNSA. The CDR3 has 18 amino acids. The CDR3 DNA reads as TGTGCCAGCAGCTTATGGGGGCGGGGGCGGTCAACTAATGAAAAACTGTTTTTT. As protein: CASSLWGRGRSTNEKLFF.